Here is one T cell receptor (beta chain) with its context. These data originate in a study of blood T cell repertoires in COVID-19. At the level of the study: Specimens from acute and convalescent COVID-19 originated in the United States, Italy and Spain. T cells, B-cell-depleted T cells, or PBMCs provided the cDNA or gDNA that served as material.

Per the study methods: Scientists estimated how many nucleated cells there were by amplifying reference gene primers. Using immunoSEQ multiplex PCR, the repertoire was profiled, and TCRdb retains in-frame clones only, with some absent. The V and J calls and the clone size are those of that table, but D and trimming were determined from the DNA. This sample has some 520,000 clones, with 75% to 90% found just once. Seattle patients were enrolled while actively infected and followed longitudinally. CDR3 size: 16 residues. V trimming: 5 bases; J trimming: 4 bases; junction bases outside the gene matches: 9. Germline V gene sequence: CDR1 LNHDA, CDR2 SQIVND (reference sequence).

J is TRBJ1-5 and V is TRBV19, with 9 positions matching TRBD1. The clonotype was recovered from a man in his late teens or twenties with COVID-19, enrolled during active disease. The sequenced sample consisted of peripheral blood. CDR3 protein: CASSPQGAGGNQPQHF. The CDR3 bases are TGTGCCAGTAGTCCACAGGGGGCAGGTGGGAATCAGCCCCAGCATTTT. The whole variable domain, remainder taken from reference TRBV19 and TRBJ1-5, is DGGITQSPKYLFRKEGQNVTLSCEQNLNHDAMYWYRQDPGQGLRLIYYSQIVNDFQKGDIAEGYSVSREKKESFPLTVTSAQKNPTAFYLCASSPQGAGGNQPQHFGDGTRLSIL.